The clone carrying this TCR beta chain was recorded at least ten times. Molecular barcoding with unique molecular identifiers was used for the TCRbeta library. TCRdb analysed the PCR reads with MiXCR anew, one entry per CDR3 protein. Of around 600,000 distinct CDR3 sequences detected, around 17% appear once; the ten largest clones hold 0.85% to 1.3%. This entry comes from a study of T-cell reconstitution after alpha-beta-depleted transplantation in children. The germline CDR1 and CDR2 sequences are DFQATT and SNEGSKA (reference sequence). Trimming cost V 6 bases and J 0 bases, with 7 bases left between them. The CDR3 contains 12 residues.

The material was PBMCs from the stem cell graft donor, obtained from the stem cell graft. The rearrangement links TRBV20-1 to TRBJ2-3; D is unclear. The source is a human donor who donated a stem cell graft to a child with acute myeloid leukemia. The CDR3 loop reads CSAPDSTDTQYF. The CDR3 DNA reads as TGCAGTGCCCCGGACAGCACAGATACGCAGTATTTT.